This T cell receptor beta chain derives from a study of human thymus T cells. Study results and limitations: The authors found apparently biased V and J gene usage in thymic and blood repertoires. Thymic TCR repertoires of unrelated people reportedly overlapped highly.

This CDR3 has 15 residues. V was clipped by 5 bases and J by 2 bases, with 14 bases between them. Germline loops: CDR1 SNHLY, CDR2 FYNNEI. The assay was immunoSEQ multiplex PCR, and TCRdb's table has in-frame clones only and misses some. The sample carries some 120,000 clones, approximately 96% recorded once. Corrective heart surgery yielded the resections from which the thymus tissue came. Healthy Finnish infants undergoing corrective surgery for congenital heart defects were used as donors. Remarks on this clone: Its target is not known.

The sequencing input was thymus tissue. The clonotype comes from a boy under two years old with a congenital heart defect but otherwise immunologically healthy. This rearrangement joins TRBV2 to TRBJ2-3, with D perhaps TRBD2 (5 bases). CDR3 in amino acids: CASSNNPGLTDTQYF. CDR3 sequence (DNA): TGTGCCAGCAGTAACAACCCCGGACTCACAGATACGCAGTATTTT.